The clone carrying this TCR beta chain was recorded many times. Its cognate antigen is unknown. Trimming cost V 6 bases and J 0 bases, with 13 bases left between them. CDR1 MNHNS and CDR2 SASEGT come from the germline V gene. The CDR3 length is 15 residues. TCRdb passed the reads through MiXCR, listing each CDR3 protein once. The repertoire holds around 530,000 distinct CDR3 sequences, with 16% as singletons. This sample stems from a study of T cell repertoires in cytomegalovirus infection. Study-wide context: Public signatures in TCR beta pointed to CMV infection and matching HLA type. Study results and caveats: Dominating the ex vivo response were TCR beta clonotypes that were CMV-specific and HLA-C-restricted. The study identified carriers of CMV plus the relevant HLA from cumulative public TCR beta family frequency.

This sequence joins TRBV6-1 and TRBJ2-3; D not resolved. Sample: CD8+ T cells from PBMCs. The TCR originated in a human donor in good health (CMV status not recorded). Some clones in this sample may be carry-over from other donors' samples. The CDR3 protein is CASSSSPSSTDTQYF. In DNA form, the CDR3 reads TGTGCCAGCAGCTCCTCTCCTTCTAGCACAGATACGCAGTATTTT.